The subject of this entry is one TCR beta chain. It lacks a known antigen. No base quality information exists; no much larger clone differs at one position. The CDR3 regions of human TCRbeta chains were analyzed by immunosequencing. The original pipeline was this. TCRs in the repertoires were compared against a reference library of SARS-CoV-2-specific TCRs that had been generated with the MIRA antigen-specificity platform. Breadth meant the fraction of unique TCRs that were SARS-CoV-2-associated, whereas depth meant the fraction of total T cells that were SARS-CoV-2-associated. Using the MIRA data, every spike-specific TCR was mapped to the spike region that the TCR reacted to and assigned to either a CD4 or a CD8 class. Log10-transformed breadth and depth values were compared by one-way ANOVA with Sidak's multiple comparisons tests. The immuneACCESS repertoire file appears here via TCRdb, limited to in-frame rearrangements. These files lack a portion of the clones; in checked studies, under half of the deficit traces to unresolved V genes, and the cause of the others is not known. V and J calls and clone size are as listed in that table; D and trimming were resolved from the DNA. In all, the sample holds 150,000 or so clones, and approximately 91% of those were seen once. The biggest ten clones account for 5% to 6.5% of the sample.

Interpreted using the paper, the time point label stands for: baseline before first vaccination. Vaccinee samples were obtained from the UK trials COV001 and COV002, which included a single-blind randomized controlled phase 2/3 trial of AZD1222 (ChAdOx1 nCoV-19) in healthy adults. For TCRbeta chain sequencing, PBMC samples from trial participants were taken at day 0 and at day 28 after the second dose. Its CDR3 holds 14 amino acids, cysteine through phenylalanine. Only CDR3 DNA is held: 42 bases, read in frame from base 1. Taken from the germline V gene, the CDR1 and CDR2 loops are WSHSY and SAAADI. V is trimmed back by 5 bases and J by 4 bases, and the junction contains 3 bases that no gene match accounts for. The record originates from a study of T cell responses to AZD1222 COVID-19 vaccine (dated by TCRdb to 2020 to 2022). For context, the study as a whole: AZD1222 recipients given second doses at about 4 weeks or at about 12 weeks were pooled, since spike-specific TCR depth and breadth were not found to differ between the two schedules. TCR sequencing covered over 230 trial participants: around 210 given two doses of AZD1222 and 26 given two doses of MenACWY control vaccine. Trial participants were enrolled into age subgroups of 18-55, 56-69 and 70-plus years, which contained about 160, 30 and 59 TCR-sequenced participants, respectively. The full study reports these points: After two AZD1222 doses, both the breadth and the depth of spike-specific TCRs were significantly higher than at day 0 and than in MenACWY recipients. Nearly half of unique spike-specific TCRs reportedly recognized epitopes outside regions mutated in the B.1.351 and B.1.1.7 variants. Participants were mostly white British, with more females than males. The authors suggested clonal diversity may have been underestimated. Conclusions about previously exposed vaccinees were limited because only six AZD1222 recipients were SARS-CoV-2 seropositive at baseline. Because no samples from the day 14 peak response were available, repertoires could be characterized only after the peak T cell response. In the small 56-69-year group, the increase in depth fell short of significance, most likely because of low power. The whole spike protein was spanned by vaccine-associated CD4 TCRs, and dominant responses were seen in regions 160-218 and 743-854.

The chain uses TRBV10-2 and TRBJ1-2; TRBD1 lines up with 11 middle nucleotides. Sequenced material: peripheral blood, taken on day 0 of AZD1222 vaccination. The receptor was isolated from an adult in good health. The DNA sequence is as follows: TGCGCCAGCAGTTCCGGGACAGGGGGCTATGGCTACACCTTC. Its coded protein is CASSSGTGGYGYTF.